These 19 T cell receptor beta chains came from one sample sequenced in a study of T cell repertoires in cytomegalovirus infection. TCRdb processed the reads anew with MiXCR; each CDR3 protein has one entry. Of about 490,000 distinct CDR3 sequences listed, roughly 12% were seen once; the top ten hold roughly 10%. Sequences were obtained from PBMCs. The receptors originated from a human donor in good health (CMV status not recorded). Some clones in this sample may be carry-over from other donors' samples.

V and J are TRBV5-1 and TRBJ2-3, with a weak D call TRBD2 (5 bases). CDR1 SGHRS and CDR2 YFSETQ come from the germline V gene. This CDR3 contains 15 residues. The V end was cut by 1 base, the J end by 0 bases, with 9 bases between. The CDR3 loop reads CASSLPASSTDTQYF. The CDR3 DNA follows: TGCGCCAGCAGCTTGCCGGCTAGCAGCACAGATACGCAGTATTTT.

This rearrangement joins TRBV18 to TRBJ1-1, with TRBD1 matching over 10 bases. CDR1 and CDR2 from the germline V gene are KGHSH and LQKENI. This CDR3 spans 17 amino acids. V lost 3 bases to trimming and J lost 7 bases; unmatched junction nucleotides: 14. The CDR3 region is CASSPGMGPRTGGEAFF. Here the CDR3 DNA reads TGTGCCAGCTCACCGGGGATGGGGCCAAGGACAGGGGGTGAAGCTTTCTTT.

At least ten counts were recorded for this clonotype. One end of the junction is discordant with germline, which a read error may explain. The V and J genes are TRBV28 and TRBJ2-7, with TRBD2 as a possible D gene (6 bases). Germline V gives CDR1 MDHEN, CDR2 SYDVKM. The CDR3 runs to 11 residues. The CDR3 spells CASSLGVTRDF. CDR3 nucleotide sequence: TGTGCCAGCAGTTTAGGGGTGACTAGGGACTTC.

This clonotype has ten or more counts. J is TRBJ2-2 and V is TRBV12-3 or TRBV12-4, with unresolved D. CDR3 size: 13 residues. Trimming left V 5 bases short and J 7 bases short, with 11 bases between. The CDR3 bases are TGTGCCAGCAGTCCCCCAAAAAACGGGGAGCTGTTTTTT. It yields the protein CASSPPKNGELFF.

This clonotype showed up many times. The chain employs TRBV7-6 and TRBJ2-2; 8 bases are shared with TRBD2. The CDR3 is 16 amino acids. J lost 4 bases, V lost 4 bases, and 8 bases had no gene match. Germline-derived CDR1 and CDR2 are SGHVS and FNYEAQ. DNA for the CDR3: TGTGCCAGCAGCTCGGGGGGACTAGTGGCCACCGGGGAGCTGTTTTTT. This translates into CASSSGGLVATGELFF.

In its sample, this clonotype was seen many times. The genes are TRBV28 and TRBJ2-6; no definite D call. V lost 2 bases and J lost 1, with 12 bases in between. The CDR3 loop spans 17 amino acids. Looked up from germline, CDR1 is MDHEN and CDR2 is SYDVKM. CDR3 bases: TGTGCCAGCAGTTTACCTGGGTTTGGTTCTGGGGCCAACGTCCTGACTTTC. Translated, it gives CASSLPGFGSGANVLTF.

This clonotype has a count of ten or more. V and J are TRBV11-2 and TRBJ2-3; the match to TRBD2 covers 7 bases. The length of the CDR3 is 16 residues. In germline, CDR1 is SGHAT, CDR2 FQNNGV. The V and J ends lost 1 base and 7 bases, in that order; junction bases with no gene match: 11. The CDR3 nucleotides are TGTGCCAGCAGCTTAGTGGTAGCGGGTGGGCGAAATACGCAGTATTTT. It yields the protein CASSLVVAGGRNTQYF. Together with reference TRBV11-2 and TRBJ2-3, the CDR3 gives the full variable domain: EAGVAQSPRYKIIEKRQSVAFWCNPISGHATLYWYQQILGQGPKLLIQFQNNGVVDDSQLPKDRFSAERLKGVDSTLKIQPAKLEDSAVYLCASSLVVAGGRNTQYFGPGTRLTVL.

This clonotype was seen repeatedly, ten times or more. The chain combines TRBV7-9 with TRBJ1-1; TRBD1 matches 7 bases. The CDR3 loop spans 13 amino acids. V shed 5 bases, J shed 4 bases, and the junction held 4 bases outside the gene matches. CDR1 SEHNR and CDR2 FQNEAQ come from the germline V gene (reference sequence). The CDR3 sequence: CASSLGTATEAFF. The CDR3 DNA is TGTGCCAGCAGCCTCGGGACAGCCACTGAAGCTTTCTTT.

The table lists this clonotype with many counts. CDR3 region: CASSSDWGARNQPQHF. The CDR3 DNA follows: TGTGCCAGCAGTTCCGATTGGGGGGCACGGAATCAGCCCCAGCATTTT. The chain is built from TRBV7-9 and TRBJ1-5; tentative D call: TRBD1 (6 bases). This CDR3 comprises 16 residues. Trimming removed 6 bases from V and 4 bases from J, with 19 bases in between. Germline V CDR1 and CDR2: SEHNR, FQNEAQ (reference sequence).

Many counts were recorded for this clonotype. The chain uses TRBV7-8 and TRBJ1-5; no firm D call. The V end was cut by 2 bases, the J end by 3 bases, with 5 bases between. The germline V gene encodes CDR1 SGHVS and CDR2 FQNEAQ. This CDR3 spans 13 amino acids. The CDR3 region has the DNA TGTGCCAGCAGCTTATCTCTCAATCAGCCCCAGCATTTT. Residues: CASSLSLNQPQHF.

This clonotype was seen many times. The rearrangement joins TRBV12-3 or TRBV12-4 to TRBJ1-1; D ambiguous. V was pared by 6 bases and J by 3 bases, with 11 bases between. The CDR3 runs to 13 residues. The CDR3 loop is CASRAPYDTEAFF. The CDR3 coding sequence is TGTGCCAGCAGGGCCCCGTATGACACTGAAGCTTTCTTT.

V is TRBV9 and J is TRBJ2-5, with 11 bases fitting TRBD1. The CDR3 has 16 amino acids. Trimming cost V 3 bases and J 3 bases; bases outside gene matches: 7. CDR1 is SGDLS and CDR2 is YYNGEE in the germline V gene. The CDR3 region has the DNA TGTGCCAGCAGCGGTACTCGGGGACAGGGGGAAGAGACCCAGTACTTC. Encoded protein: CASSGTRGQGEETQYF.

The chain combines TRBV7-1 with TRBJ2-5, with D perhaps matching TRBD1 or TRBD2 (6 bases each). TRBV7-1 is placed among ORFs of uncertain function. V lost 3 bases, J lost 5 bases, and 19 bases lay in between. The length of the CDR3 is 16 residues. The CDR3 region has the DNA TGTGCCAGCAGCTCCTCCCTGGGGGGCCTCGAGGAGACCCAGTACTTC. This translates into CASSSSLGGLEETQYF.

A few counts support this clonotype. The rearrangement joins TRBV19 to TRBJ2-1; D is uncertain. The length of the CDR3 is 13 residues. V lost 4 bases and J 5 bases, leaving 9 bases between the germline ends. Per the germline V gene, CDR1 is LNHDA and CDR2 is SQIVND (reference sequence). For the CDR3, the DNA is TGTGCCAGTAGTACGACCCGGAACAATGAGCAGTTCTTC. Translating gives CASSTTRNNEQFF.

This clonotype was recorded a few times. The V and J genes are TRBV20-1 and TRBJ2-7, with a tentative D call TRBD2 (6 bases). The V and J ends lost 5 bases and 5 bases respectively, with 13 bases between them. There are 12 residues in the CDR3. Germline V gene sequence: CDR1 DFQATT, CDR2 SNEGSKA (reference sequence). CDR3: CSARRGGDEQYF. DNA of the CDR3: TGCAGTGCTCGGCGGGGTGGGGACGAGCAGTACTTC.

Details on this clonotype: This could be a read error, since a much larger clone is one nucleotide away. The genes are TRBV5-5 and TRBJ1-4; the D gene is possibly TRBD1 (5 bases). In germline, CDR1 is SGHKS, CDR2 YYEKEE (reference sequence). There are 15 residues in the CDR3. The V and J ends lost 4 bases and 5 bases respectively, with 15 bases between them. CDR3 in amino acids: CASSQPGRGNEKLFF. In nucleotides, the CDR3 is TGTGCCAGCAGCCAACCGGGACGGGGGAATGAAAAACTGTTTTTT.

The rearrangement links TRBV20-1 to TRBJ2-7; no definite D call. Trimming cost V 1 base and J 0 bases, with 25 bases left between them. This CDR3 region has 19 residues. The germline V gene encodes CDR1 DFQATT and CDR2 SNEGSKA (reference sequence). In nucleotides, the CDR3 is TGCAGTGCTAGAGTAGTTTTTCCCCTCCCGAACCGGAGCTCCTACGAGCAGTACTTC. Its protein is CSARVVFPLPNRSSYEQYF.

This clonotype has a count of ten or more. The rearrangement joins TRBV12-3 or TRBV12-4 to TRBJ1-5; tentative D call: TRBD1 (6 bases). The CDR3 contains 15 residues. Trimming stripped 1 base from V and 6 bases from J, with 13 bases between. The CDR3 nucleotides read TGTGCCAGCAGTTTAGTATCAGGGGATGGTCAGCCCCAGCATTTT. It yields the protein CASSLVSGDGQPQHF.

This clonotype showed up many times. The CDR3 DNA is TGTGCCAGCAGTTACGAAAGGAGGACAGGGACGGCCGGGGAGCTGTTTTTT. Residues: CASSYERRTGTAGELFF. The chain carries TRBV6-2 or TRBV6-3 and TRBJ2-2; 8 bases agree with TRBD1. The CDR3 runs 17 residues. V lost 2 bases to trimming and J lost 6 bases; unmatched junction nucleotides: 11. The germline V gene encodes CDR1 MNHEY and CDR2 SVGEGT.